The 27 T cell receptor beta chains listed next were all sequenced from one sample in a study of cytomegalovirus exposure and HLA in healthy donors. The PCR used 60 Vbeta and 13 Jbeta primers. Clones were read by immunoSEQ multiplex PCR, and TCRdb kept only the in-frame ones, dropping some. The sample consists of over 130,000 clones, about three quarters of them appearing once. The material sequenced was PBMCs. The source is a woman aged 30 to 39 in good health and CMV-seronegative.

V is TRBV6-6 and J is TRBJ1-6; D is unresolved. CDR1 and CDR2 (germline): MNHNY, SVGAGI (reference sequence). The CDR3 totals 12 residues. Trimming pared 11 bases from V and 14 bases from J, leaving 19 bases between. CDR3 amino acids: CAGGTIGSSLHF. DNA of the CDR3: TGTGCCGGAGGAACCATAGGGTCCTCCCTCCACTTT.

The rearrangement joins TRBV27 to TRBJ1-1; 10 bases map to TRBD1. Germline assignment: CDR1 MNHEY and CDR2 SMNVEV (reference sequence). The CDR3 is 15 amino acids. V dropped 5 bases and J dropped 11; count of bases not matched to a gene: 14. CDR3 loop: CASSRPGTGAGGAFF. The CDR3 bases are TGTGCCAGCAGTCGTCCCGGGACAGGGGCGGGAGGGGCTTTCTTT.

The V call is TRBV19, the J call TRBJ1-1, with 7 positions matching TRBD1. There are 15 residues in the CDR3. Germline V lookup: CDR1 LNHDA, CDR2 SQIVND (reference sequence). J was trimmed by 1 base and V by 4 bases; bases with no gene match: 6. The CDR3 region is CASSTEDRRNTEAFF. The DNA for the CDR3 is TGTGCCAGTAGTACCGAGGACAGGAGGAACACTGAAGCTTTCTTT.

This chain links TRBV28 with TRBJ1-5; D gene ambiguous. The CDR3 spans 14 residues. CDR1 and CDR2 (germline): MDHEN, SYDVKM. Trimming removed 6 bases at V and 4 bases at J, with 13 bases between. The CDR3: CASSIPTGNQPQHF. The CDR3 DNA sequence: TGTGCCAGCAGCATCCCGACGGGGAATCAGCCCCAGCATTTT.

The chain recombines TRBV7-9 with TRBJ2-2; tentative D call: TRBD2 (5 bases). Looked up from germline, CDR1 is SEHNR and CDR2 is FQNEAQ (reference sequence). This CDR3 spans 15 amino acids. V was cut by 1 base and J by 7 bases, with 13 bases left in between. The CDR3 protein is CASSLVPGNDGELFF. CDR3 sequence (DNA): TGTGCCAGCAGCTTAGTCCCCGGGAATGACGGGGAGCTGTTTTTT.

The chain links TRBV5-1 to TRBJ2-2; a possible D gene is TRBD2 (5 bases). The V and J ends lost 0 bases and 1 base respectively, with 16 bases between them. Per germline, CDR1 SGHRS and CDR2 YFSETQ. The CDR3 runs to 18 residues. This chain's CDR3 is CASSLEGVLYLNTGELFF. Written as DNA, the CDR3 is TGCGCCAGCAGCTTGGAGGGAGTACTCTACCTGAACACCGGGGAGCTGTTTTTT.

The J gene is TRBJ2-7, the V gene TRBV30; 8 bases match TRBD1. V trimming: 2 bases; J trimming: 2 bases; junction bases outside the gene matches: 5. The CDR3 sequence is 14 residues long. The germline V gene has CDR1 GTSNPN and CDR2 SVGIG (reference sequence). CDR3 coding DNA: TGTGCCTGGAGTTCAGGACAGGGTACCTACGAGCAGTACTTC. Translated, it gives CAWSSGQGTYEQYF.

The rearrangement joins TRBV5-1 to TRBJ2-3; possibly TRBD1 for D (6 bases). Trimming left V 0 bases short and J 4 bases short, with 6 bases between. The CDR3 covers 13 residues. Germline CDR1 SGHRS, CDR2 YFSETQ. The DNA for the CDR3 is TGCGCCAGCAGCTTGGACAGGGCAGATACGCAGTATTTT. It codes for CASSLDRADTQYF.

The chain recombines TRBV7-2 with TRBJ1-2, with D perhaps matching TRBD1 (6 bases). Trimming shortened V by 0 bases and J by 11 bases, and 10 bases separated the two germline ends. CDR3 length: 12 amino acids. Germline loops: CDR1 SGHTA, CDR2 FQGNSA. As DNA, the CDR3 is TGTGCCAGCAGCTTAGCGACAGGAACTTACACCTTC. Protein sequence: CASSLATGTYTF.

V gene TRBV10-3 combines with J gene TRBJ2-7; the match to TRBD1 covers 12 bases. The CDR3 runs to 12 residues. V trimming: 4 bases; J trimming: 12 bases; junction bases outside the gene matches: 4. Germline CDR1 reads ENHRY; CDR2 reads SYGVKD. This CDR3 is CAISGGTGGSYF. The CDR3 nucleotides are TGTGCCATCAGTGGAGGGACAGGGGGCTCGTACTTC.

This CDR3 reads CASSFSGQGDGYTF. CDR3 bases: TGCGCCAGCAGCTTTTCGGGACAGGGTGATGGCTACACCTTC. V and J are TRBV5-1 and TRBJ1-2; 9 bases are a match to TRBD1. With 2 bases clipped from V and 6 bases from J, the junction kept 5 bases outside the gene matches. There are 14 residues in the CDR3. Per germline, CDR1 SGHRS and CDR2 YFSETQ. The whole variable domain, filled in from reference TRBV5-1 and TRBJ1-2, reads KAGVTQTPRYLIKTRGQQVTLSCSPISGHRSVSWYQQTPGQGLQFLFEYFSETQRNKGNFPGRFSGRQFSNSRSEMNVSTLELGDSALYLCASSFSGQGDGYTFGSGTRLTVV.

The chain is built from TRBV11-3 and TRBJ2-7; D possibly corresponds to TRBD2 (5 bases). This CDR3 is built from 14 residues. The germline V gene has CDR1 SGHNT and CDR2 YENEEA. V shed 6 bases and J shed 2 bases, with 14 bases lying between them. This CDR3 is CASSPSGLPYEQYF. In DNA, the CDR3 is TGTGCCAGCAGTCCGAGCGGCCTACCCTACGAGCAGTACTTC.

The V call is TRBV7-9, the J call TRBJ2-7; tentatively, D is TRBD1 (6 bases). The germline V gene encodes CDR1 SEHNR and CDR2 FQNEAQ (reference sequence). The CDR3 is 17 amino acids. Trimming shortened V by 5 bases and J by 3 bases, and 23 bases separated the two germline ends. The CDR3 loop reads CASSPRPNTGTYYEQYF. DNA of the CDR3: TGTGCCAGCAGCCCCCGCCCCAATACAGGGACGTACTACGAGCAGTACTTC.

The CDR3 DNA reads as TGCGCCAGCAGCGTGCAGGGGACCGTTTACAATGAGCAGTTCTTC. It translates to CASSVQGTVYNEQFF. This sequence joins TRBV5-1 and TRBJ2-1, with D maybe TRBD1 (6 bases). Germline V lookup: CDR1 SGHRS, CDR2 YFSETQ. This CDR3 is 15 amino acids long. The V gene lost 4 bases and the J gene lost 4 bases, with 15 bases spanning the gap.

J is TRBJ2-7 and V is TRBV9; 7 bases map to TRBD1. Trimming at V came to 2 bases and at J to 5 bases, leaving 7 bases not matched to a gene. Looked up from germline, CDR1 is SGDLS and CDR2 is YYNGEE. This CDR3 region has 14 residues. CDR3 region: CASSVTTGTNEQYF. As DNA, the CDR3 is TGTGCCAGCAGCGTGACGACAGGGACCAACGAGCAGTACTTC. The full variable domain, with the rest looked up from reference TRBV9 and TRBJ2-7, is DSGVTQTPKHLITATGQRVTLRCSPRSGDLSVYWYQQSLDQGLQFLIQYYNGEERAKGNILERFSAQQFPDLHSELNLSSLELGDSALYFCASSVTTGTNEQYFGPGTRLTVT.

CDR3 in DNA: TGTGCCAGCAATCGGGGGGAAGGGTCACCCCTCCACTTT. Translating gives CASNRGEGSPLHF. This chain links TRBV28 with TRBJ1-6; a possible D gene is TRBD1 (5 bases). The germline V gene has CDR1 MDHEN and CDR2 SYDVKM. This CDR3 has 13 amino acids. The V end lost 7 bases, the J end lost 10 bases, and 14 bases lay between the germline ends.

The chain is built from TRBV19 and TRBJ2-3; 8 bases fit TRBD1. Trimming cost V 5 bases and J 8 bases; bases outside gene matches: 6. From germline, CDR1 is LNHDA and CDR2 SQIVND (reference sequence). The CDR3 sequence is 13 residues long. The CDR3 protein is CASSGQGASTQYF. In DNA form, the CDR3 reads TGTGCCAGTAGTGGGCAGGGGGCTTCTACGCAGTATTTT.

V gene TRBV19 combines with J gene TRBJ1-6; TRBD1 matches at 8 bases. V shed 5 bases and J 14 bases; nucleotides not matched to a gene: 8. Germline CDR1 is LNHDA and CDR2 is SQIVND (reference sequence). This CDR3 is 13 amino acids long. The CDR3 is CASSSADRETLHF. DNA of the CDR3: TGTGCCAGTAGTTCCGCGGACAGGGAAACCCTCCACTTT.

The chain joins TRBV29-1 to TRBJ2-7; TRBD2 agrees at 11 bases. From germline, CDR1 is SQVTM and CDR2 ANQGSEA. There are 10 residues in the CDR3. V lost 8 bases and J lost 13; bases outside the gene matches: 7. The CDR3 region is CSMGLAAAYV. In DNA form, the CDR3 reads TGCAGCATGGGACTAGCGGCGGCCTACGTC.

The chain is built from TRBV5-1 and TRBJ2-3; maybe TRBD2 (5 bases). Trimming left V 2 bases short and J 5 bases short, with 18 bases between. The V gene's germline CDR1 is SGHRS and CDR2 YFSETQ. The CDR3 covers 16 residues. The CDR3 DNA sequence: TGCGCCAGCAGCTTCTCGGGAAACCCTCGGCAAGATACGCAGTATTTT. It yields the protein CASSFSGNPRQDTQYF.

The V call is TRBV28, the J call TRBJ2-2, with D possibly being TRBD2 (5 bases). The CDR3 has 16 amino acids. The V and J ends lost 1 base and 1 base respectively, with 10 bases between them. Germline V gene sequence: CDR1 MDHEN, CDR2 SYDVKM. The CDR3 DNA is TGTGCCAGCAGTTTATCGGGGTATGAGAACACCGGGGAGCTGTTTTTT. As protein: CASSLSGYENTGELFF.

This chain links TRBV18 with TRBJ2-5; 10 bases align to TRBD2. CDR1 and CDR2 (germline): KGHSH, LQKENI. The CDR3 has 16 amino acids. With 4 bases clipped from V and 4 bases from J, the junction kept 9 bases outside the gene matches. CDR3: CASSRTGTSVPETQYF. The CDR3 coding sequence is TGTGCCAGCTCACGAACCGGGACTAGCGTCCCAGAGACCCAGTACTTC.

The chain employs TRBV6-6 and TRBJ2-7, with 8 bases that match TRBD1. The CDR3 contains 13 residues. Germline CDR1 reads MNHNY; CDR2 reads SVGAGI (reference sequence). V lost 6 bases to trimming and J lost 2 bases; unmatched junction nucleotides: 3. The CDR3 nucleotides are TGTGCCAGCAGCCGACAGGGGCCCTACGAGCAGTACGTC. The encoded protein is CASSRQGPYEQYV.

This clone was found a few times. The chain couples TRBV9 to TRBJ2-1; perhaps TRBD2 as D (7 bases). Germline V gives CDR1 SGDLS, CDR2 YYNGEE. Trimming pared 3 bases from V and 0 bases from J, leaving 16 bases between. The CDR3 is 17 amino acids. For the CDR3, the DNA is TGTGCCAGCAGCGAGGGGGGGGGTAGGCTCTCCTACAATGAGCAGTTCTTC. It is translated as CASSEGGGRLSYNEQFF.

Of note for this clone: The junction and the germline gene differ at one end; a read error may be behind it. This chain joins TRBV7-9 and TRBJ1-1, with D possibly TRBD1 on 6 matching bases. The CDR3 has 17 amino acids. Germline CDR1 reads SEHNR; CDR2 reads FQNEAQ (reference sequence). The chain's CDR3 is CSSSLQGGGMGSTEAFF. The CDR3 coding sequence is TGTTCCAGCAGCTTACAAGGGGGGGGGATGGGGAGCACTGAAGCTTTCTTT.

The chain employs TRBV7-6 and TRBJ2-7, with 8 positions matching TRBD1. In germline, CDR1 is SGHVS, CDR2 FNYEAQ. V gave up 4 bases and J gave up 2 bases; unmatched junction bases: 4. The CDR3 has 14 amino acids. The CDR3 nucleotides are TGTGCCAGCAGCTCTGGACAGGGAACCTACGAGCAGTACGTC. Protein: CASSSGQGTYEQYV.

With regard to this clone: The same CDR3 arises from other DNA sequences in this sample as well. The gene calls are TRBV5-1 and TRBJ1-1, with TRBD1 matching 8 bases. The CDR3 runs to 15 residues. V was pared by 4 bases and J by 5 bases, with 10 bases of the junction left unmatched. Germline V CDR1 and CDR2: SGHRS, YFSETQ. The DNA for the CDR3 is TGCGCCAGCAGCCTACCGTCAGGGGGCGGAACTGAAGCTTTCTTT. Protein sequence: CASSLPSGGGTEAFF.